The rows below give T cell receptor beta chains drawn from one sample of a study of T cells in localized non-small cell lung cancer. The data were produced by immunoSEQ multiplex PCR, yet TCRdb's version contains in-frame clones alone and is incomplete. The table lists around 25,000 clones, roughly nine tenths of them singletons, with roughly 2.7% in the top ten. The sample in question was peripheral blood, obtained before any cancer treatment. These TCRs come from a woman aged 40 to 75 with stage I lung adenocarcinoma. Each CDR3 is given with its conserved first and last residue. D genes are given only for firm matches. Expanded clones are given a class, and other clones once, few, many or no size at all.

j_call,d_call,v_call,clone_size,cdr3_aa,cdr3_nt
TRBJ2-3,TRBD2,TRBV14,NA,CASSQQLSGRAGDTQYF,TGTGCCAGCAGCCAACAACTTAGCGGGAGGGCCGGAGATACGCAGTATTTT
TRBJ2-4,NA,TRBV18,NA,CASSPQAGRGIQYF,TGTGCCAGCTCACCACAGGCCGGAAGAGGCATTCAGTACTTC
TRBJ2-3,NA,TRBV29-1,NA,CSALRLLTDTQYF,TGCAGCGCCCTGAGACTCCTCACAGATACGCAGTATTTT
TRBJ1-3,TRBD1,TRBV6-4,NA,CASSYQGGSGNTIYF,TGTGCCAGCAGTTACCAGGGGGGTTCTGGAAACACCATATATTTT
TRBJ2-2,NA,TRBV18,NA,CASSPPGAGELFF,TGTGCCAGCTCCCCCCCAGGTGCCGGGGAGCTGTTTTTT
TRBJ2-1,TRBD1,TRBV28,NA,CASSPISGTGQFF,TGTGCCAGCAGCCCCATCTCCGGGACAGGTCAGTTCTTC
TRBJ2-7,NA,TRBV6-4,NA,CASTHEQYF,TGTGCCAGCACACACGAGCAGTACTTC
TRBJ2-3,NA,TRBV7-6,NA,CASSLRSGSRTDTQYF,TGTGCCAGCAGCTTAAGATCGGGATCTAGAACAGATACGCAGTATTTT
TRBJ1-5,NA,TRBV5-1,few,CASSLGQGINQPQHF,TGCGCCAGCAGCTTGGGGCAGGGCATTAATCAGCCCCAGCATTTT
TRBJ2-7,NA,TRBV5-1,NA,CASSLVPSTYEQYF,TGCGCCAGCAGCTTGGTCCCCAGCACCTACGAGCAGTACTTC
TRBJ1-5,TRBD1,TRBV10-1,NA,CASSRDRNQPQHF,TGCGCCAGCAGCCGGGACAGGAATCAGCCCCAGCATTTT
TRBJ2-5,TRBD2,TRBV2,NA,CASTPGLADQETQYF,TGTGCCAGCACTCCGGGACTAGCGGACCAAGAGACCCAGTACTTC
TRBJ2-1,TRBD2,TRBV11-3,NA,CASSLGLAGAFDNEQFF,TGTGCCAGCAGCTTAGGACTAGCGGGAGCTTTCGACAATGAGCAGTTCTTC
TRBJ1-5,NA,TRBV19,NA,CASSDTGGPQHF,TGTGCCAGTAGTGATACTGGGGGGCCCCAGCATTTT
TRBJ1-1,NA,TRBV14,NA,CASSQGRGGTEAFF,TGTGCCAGCAGCCAAGGAAGGGGAGGAACTGAAGCTTTCTTT
TRBJ2-7,TRBD2,TRBV7-9,NA,CASSPREREAHRYYEQYF,TGTGCCAGCAGCCCTCGGGAGCGGGAGGCCCACCGTTACTACGAGCAGTACTTC
TRBJ1-4,TRBD1,TRBV28,few,CASSFARGRGVEKLFF,TGTGCCAGCAGTTTTGCCAGGGGGCGAGGTGTCGAAAAACTGTTTTTT
TRBJ1-2,NA,TRBV19,NA,CASNSLGESGYTF,TGTGCCAGTAATTCCCTGGGGGAATCGGGCTACACCTTC
TRBJ2-5,NA,TRBV21-1,NA,CASSKTGEDEETQYF,TGTGCCAGCAGCAAAACCGGGGAGGACGAAGAGACCCAGTACTTC
TRBJ1-5,NA,TRBV7-9,NA,CASSLAGGQPQHF,TGTGCCAGCAGCTTAGCTGGGGGTCAGCCCCAGCATTTT
TRBJ2-7,NA,TRBV21-1,NA,CASSIEREGYEQYF,TGTGCCAGCAGCATTGAGCGGGAGGGTTACGAGCAGTACTTC
TRBJ2-2,TRBD2,TRBV5-1,NA,CASSTPAGGPDTGELFF,TGCGCCAGCAGCACCCCAGCGGGAGGGCCTGACACCGGGGAGCTGTTTTTT
TRBJ1-4,NA,TRBV2,NA,CASRPQEGKLFF,TGTGCCAGCAGACCCCAAGAGGGTAAACTGTTTTTT
TRBJ2-1,TRBD1,TRBV7-2,NA,CASSLNSRRDRVYNEQFF,TGTGCCAGCAGCTTGAATTCGCGAAGGGACAGGGTTTACAATGAGCAGTTCTTC
TRBJ2-1,TRBD2,TRBV19,NA,CASSIPPSGSTEQFF,TGTGCCAGTAGTATCCCCCCTAGCGGGAGCACTGAGCAGTTCTTC
TRBJ1-2,TRBD1,TRBV19,NA,CASTLDRGYGYTF,TGTGCCAGTACGCTGGACAGGGGGTATGGCTACACCTTC
TRBJ1-5,NA,TRBV28,NA,CASSLSTGLRPQHF,TGTGCCAGCAGTTTATCAACGGGTTTGCGGCCCCAGCATTTT
TRBJ2-2,NA,TRBV7-9,NA,CASSLGDRRSGELFF,TGTGCCAGCAGCTTAGGGGACCGACGATCCGGGGAGCTGTTTTTT
TRBJ2-5,NA,TRBV28,few,CASSSTPFQETQYF,TGTGCCAGCAGTTCGACTCCCTTCCAAGAGACCCAGTACTTC
TRBJ1-1,NA,TRBV6-5,NA,CASSYPIQAMNTEAFF,TGTGCCAGCAGTTACCCTATTCAGGCCATGAACACTGAAGCTTTCTTT